This T cell receptor (beta chain) emerged from a study of naive and memory T cell subsets. The germline V gene encodes CDR1 LGHNA and CDR2 YSLEER. This CDR3 has 16 amino acids. With 0 bases removed from V and 0 bases from J, the gap between germline ends came to 10 bases. The beta constant-region primer was an equimolar mix of two oligonucleotides covering TRBC1 and TRBC2. TCRdb passed the UMI-ligation and nested PCR reads through MiXCR, listing each CDR3 protein once. The repertoire holds around 35,000 distinct CDR3 sequences, with 10% to 15% as singletons. The chain employs TRBV4-3 and TRBJ2-3; a possible D gene is TRBD1 (6 bases). The origin of this receptor is a human donor in good health. The sequencing sample was made of effector memory CD4+ T cells from blood. Regarding subset: effector memory, CD45RA- CD27-. For the CDR3, the DNA is TGCGCCAGCAGCCAAGATCCGGACAGAAGCACAGATACGCAGTATTTT. The encoded protein is CASSQDPDRSTDTQYF.